The clone carrying this T cell receptor beta chain was recorded a few times. The data stem from a study of spatial heterogeneity in lung cancer. Study at large: Detected beta-chain sequences consistently exceeded alpha-chain sequences.

Time point reported: blood at routine non-recurrence follow-up after resection. Sequencing of whole RNA from tumor, nontumor lung or frozen PBMC involved no sorting. TCRdb re-analysed the 5' RACE reads in MiXCR, keeping a single row per CDR3 protein. Of some 120,000 distinct CDR3 sequences listed, over 9% are singletons. The CDR3 runs to 15 residues. Germline V CDR1 and CDR2: SGHNT, YYREEE (reference sequence). Between the trimmed V and J ends, which lost 0 bases and 5 bases, there was a span of 12 bases. The material sequenced was PBMCs, taken at follow-up. The chain couples TRBV5-4 to TRBJ2-1; TRBD2 might be the D (6 bases). The receptor was isolated from a male donor with early-stage non-small cell lung cancer. This CDR3 is CASSLVGSGNNEQFF. As DNA, the CDR3 is TGTGCCAGCAGCTTGGTCGGTAGCGGAAACAATGAGCAGTTCTTC. Full variable domain (remainder filled in from reference TRBV5-4 and TRBJ2-1): ETGVTQSPTHLIKTRGQQVTLRCSSQSGHNTVSWYQQALGQGPQFIFQYYREEENGRGNFPPRFSGLQFPNYSSELNVNALELDDSALYLCASSLVGSGNNEQFFGPGTRLTVL.